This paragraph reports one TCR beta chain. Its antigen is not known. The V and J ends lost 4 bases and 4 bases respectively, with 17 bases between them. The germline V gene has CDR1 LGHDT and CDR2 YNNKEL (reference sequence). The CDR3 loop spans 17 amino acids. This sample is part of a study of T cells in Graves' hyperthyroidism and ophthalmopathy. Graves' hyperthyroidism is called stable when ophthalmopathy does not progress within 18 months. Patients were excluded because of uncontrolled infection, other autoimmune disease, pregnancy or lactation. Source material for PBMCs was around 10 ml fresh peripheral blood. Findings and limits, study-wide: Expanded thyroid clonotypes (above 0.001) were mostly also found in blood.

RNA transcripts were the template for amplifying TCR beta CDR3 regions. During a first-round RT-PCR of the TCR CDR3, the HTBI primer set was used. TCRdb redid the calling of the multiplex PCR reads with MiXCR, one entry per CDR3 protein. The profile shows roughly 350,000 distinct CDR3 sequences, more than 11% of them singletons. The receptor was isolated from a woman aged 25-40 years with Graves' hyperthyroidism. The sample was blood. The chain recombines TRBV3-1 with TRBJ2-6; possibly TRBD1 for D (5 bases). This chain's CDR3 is CASSPRSVGVGANVLTF. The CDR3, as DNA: TGTGCCAGCAGCCCAAGGAGCGTAGGGGTCGGGGCCAACGTCCTGACTTTC.